This paragraph reports one T cell receptor (beta chain). Its antigen remains unknown. Everyone who donated was a Caucasian adult who lived in Nashville, Tennessee. The sample belongs to a study of shared clonotypes between healthy human individuals. As for the study in general: Aged between 18 and 49, the donors were two women and three men.

Profiled with immunoSEQ multiplex PCR; TCRdb holds only in-frame clones, not every one. The table lists 550,000 to 600,000 clones, roughly four fifths of them singletons. Broader study findings: Owing to a small donor count, the genetic and exposure-history diversity represented was limited.

This CDR3 has 11 residues. Trimming removed 3 bases from V and 5 bases from J, with 3 bases in between. Germline V gene sequence: CDR1 SGHTA, CDR2 FQGNSA. The V call is TRBV7-2, the J call TRBJ2-3; D is undetermined. Specimen: PBMCs. This sequence was found in a woman in her 40s in good health. Some clones in this sample may be carry-over from other donors' samples. The CDR3 region has the DNA TGTGCCAGCAGCTTTCGAGATACGCAGTATTTT. Its protein product is CASSFRDTQYF.